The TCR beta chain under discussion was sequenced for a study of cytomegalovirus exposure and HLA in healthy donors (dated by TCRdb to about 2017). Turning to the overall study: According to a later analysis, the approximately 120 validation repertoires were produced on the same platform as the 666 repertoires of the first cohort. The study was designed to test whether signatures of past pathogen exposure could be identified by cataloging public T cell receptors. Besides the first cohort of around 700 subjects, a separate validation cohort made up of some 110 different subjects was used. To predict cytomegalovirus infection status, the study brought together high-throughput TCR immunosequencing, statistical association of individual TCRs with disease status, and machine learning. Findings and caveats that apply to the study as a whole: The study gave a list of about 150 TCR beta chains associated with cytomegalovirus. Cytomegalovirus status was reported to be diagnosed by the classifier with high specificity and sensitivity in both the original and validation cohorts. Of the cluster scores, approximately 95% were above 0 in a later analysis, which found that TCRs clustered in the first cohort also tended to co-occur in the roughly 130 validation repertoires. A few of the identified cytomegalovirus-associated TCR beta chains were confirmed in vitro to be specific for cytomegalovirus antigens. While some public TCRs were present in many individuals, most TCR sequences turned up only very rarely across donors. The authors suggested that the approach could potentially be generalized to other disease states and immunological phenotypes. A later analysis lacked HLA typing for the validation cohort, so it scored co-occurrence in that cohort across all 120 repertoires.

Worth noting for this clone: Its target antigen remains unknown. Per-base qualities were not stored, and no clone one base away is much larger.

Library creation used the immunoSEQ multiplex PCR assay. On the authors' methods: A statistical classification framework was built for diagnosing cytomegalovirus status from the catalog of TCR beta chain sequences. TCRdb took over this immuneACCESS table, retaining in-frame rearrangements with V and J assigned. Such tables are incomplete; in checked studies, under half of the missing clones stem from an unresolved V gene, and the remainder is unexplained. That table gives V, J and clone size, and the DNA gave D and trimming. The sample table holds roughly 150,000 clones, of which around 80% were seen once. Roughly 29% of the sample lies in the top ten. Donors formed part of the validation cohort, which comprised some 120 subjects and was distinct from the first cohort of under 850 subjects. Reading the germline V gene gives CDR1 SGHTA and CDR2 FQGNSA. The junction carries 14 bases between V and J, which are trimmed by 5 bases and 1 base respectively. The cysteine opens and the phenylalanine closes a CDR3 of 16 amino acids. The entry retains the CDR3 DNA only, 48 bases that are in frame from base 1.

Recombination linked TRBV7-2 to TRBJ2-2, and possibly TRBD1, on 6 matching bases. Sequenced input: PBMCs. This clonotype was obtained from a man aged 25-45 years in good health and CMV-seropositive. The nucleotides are TGTGCCAGCAGCACCACCGGGACAAGGAACACCGGGGAGCTGTTTTTT. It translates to CASSTTGTRNTGELFF.